The T cell receptor beta chain described here comes from a study of blood T cell repertoires in COVID-19. Study details: Sources were T cells, B-cell-depleted T cells, or PBMCs; the material itself was cDNA or gDNA.

The ends were cut back, 1 base at V and 0 bases at J, with 12 bases in the middle. The CDR3 is 16 residues long. CDR1 and CDR2 (germline): SEHNR, FQNEAQ (reference sequence). In the original analysis: Estimated nucleated cell counts came from reference gene primer amplification. Some clones are missing from TCRdb's copy, which holds only in-frame ones; the method was immunoSEQ multiplex PCR. V and J calls and clone size are given by that table; D and trimming were obtained from the DNA. In the table there are around 110,000 clones, 75% to 90% of which are singletons. Input material: peripheral blood. The sequence was collected from a man aged 30 to 39 with acute or convalescent COVID-19. The gene calls are TRBV7-9 and TRBJ1-2; unclear D gene. CDR3: CASSLGWADANYGYTF. The CDR3 DNA is TGTGCCAGCAGCTTAGGGTGGGCAGATGCTAACTATGGCTACACCTTC.